This T cell receptor (beta chain) derives from a study of immune heterogeneity within non-small cell lung tumors. Whole-study results and caveats: While identical dominant CDR3 beta clonotypes recurred across tumor sites within a patient, high-frequency clones unique to individual sites also appeared. Local T-cell clonality was recorded as moderately but significantly correlated with local tumor mutational burden, with R roughly 0.31.

This clonotype occurred a few times. Its antigen is still unknown. Bulk tumor genomic DNA, around 600 ng per sample, was the template. Several biopsies were spaced far apart within each primary tumor and obtained as surgery took place. Those enrolled were patients newly diagnosed with untreated non-small cell lung cancer and undergoing curative surgery. The donor pool consisted of newly diagnosed non-small cell lung cancer patients who were having surgery with curative intent. Multiplex PCR was performed with 32 V and 13 J primers, and it amplified TCR beta CDR3. TCRdb called the multiplex PCR reads again in MiXCR, with one record for every CDR3 protein. The table includes fewer than 12,000 distinct CDR3 sequences, roughly 29% detected once. The CDR3 totals 12 residues. CDR1 and CDR2 (germline): GTSNPN, SVGIG (reference sequence). V was clipped by 0 bases and J by 13 bases; unmatched bases: 7.

The chain uses TRBV30 and TRBJ2-3; 7 positions match TRBD2. The sequence was collected from a woman aged 55-70 years with non-small cell lung cancer. The source material was lung tumor tissue. In DNA form, the CDR3 reads TGTGCCTGGAGTGTACCGCCAGGGAGGGAGTATTTT. Protein sequence: CAWSVPPGREYF.